Listed below are T cell receptor beta chains from one sample, sequenced in a study of human T cells and chemical hapten exposure. TCRdb reprocessed the RACE reads with MiXCR, giving one entry per CDR3 protein. This table holds 55,000 to 75,000 distinct CDR3 sequences, over 10% found once. The sample consisted of whole blood, taken in connection with sensitization to the hapten diphenylcyclopropenone (DPC). Receptor source: a man aged 25-45 years with alopecia areata. Some clones in this sample may be carry-over from other donors' samples. The CDR3 runs from the conserved cysteine through the conserved F or W. Each record gives: clone size, J gene, D gene, V gene, CDR3 protein, CDR3 DNA. A D gene is named only where the DNA matches it firmly. Size is omitted from some rows. Given values are once, few, many or a class for expanded clones.

size: NA; J: TRBJ1-1; D: TRBD1; V: TRBV11-1; CDR3: CASRSRTGGWTEAFF; DNA: TGTGCCAGCAGATCTCGGACAGGGGGTTGGACTGAAGCTTTCTTT
size: NA; J: TRBJ2-3; D: TRBD1; V: TRBV28; CDR3: CASNLGQGVDTQYF; DNA: TGTGCCAGCAACCTGGGACAGGGGGTTGATACGCAGTATTTT
size: many; J: TRBJ1-3; D: NA; V: TRBV7-2; CDR3: CASSSGQSSGNTIYF; DNA: TGTGCCAGCAGCTCTGGACAGAGCTCTGGAAACACCATATATTTT
size: NA; J: TRBJ1-5; D: NA; V: TRBV6-6; CDR3: CASSYSSPLNQPQHF; DNA: TGTGCCAGCAGTTACTCGAGCCCCCTCAATCAGCCCCAGCATTTT
size: many; J: TRBJ1-1; D: TRBD1; V: TRBV9; CDR3: CASSVEGGGRTEAFF; DNA: TGTGCCAGCAGCGTAGAAGGAGGGGGCAGGACTGAAGCTTTCTTT
size: NA; J: TRBJ1-2; D: NA; V: TRBV29-1; CDR3: CSAGEGAYGYTF; DNA: TGCAGCGCTGGAGAAGGGGCTTATGGCTACACCTTC
size: few; J: TRBJ2-1; D: TRBD1; V: TRBV29-1; CDR3: CSVDTTGVYNEQFF; DNA: TGCAGCGTTGATACAACAGGGGTCTACAATGAGCAGTTCTTC
size: many; J: TRBJ2-7; D: TRBD2; V: TRBV20-1; CDR3: CSAGTSGDYEQYF; DNA: TGCAGTGCGGGGACTAGCGGGGATTACGAGCAGTACTTC
size: NA; J: TRBJ1-1; D: NA; V: TRBV7-8; CDR3: CASSFTQGVTEAFF; DNA: TGTGCCAGCAGCTTCACCCAGGGAGTCACTGAAGCTTTCTTT
size: many; J: TRBJ1-2; D: NA; V: TRBV28; CDR3: CASSFGGARRNYGYTF; DNA: TGTGCCAGCAGTTTTGGTGGGGCCCGGAGGAACTATGGCTACACCTTC
size: many; J: TRBJ2-1; D: NA; V: TRBV6-2/TRBV6-3; CDR3: CASSSGPTSYNEQFF; DNA: TGTGCCAGCAGTTCAGGACCTACATCCTACAATGAGCAGTTCTTC
size: NA; J: TRBJ2-7; D: NA; V: TRBV20-1; CDR3: CSARYSSPYEQYF; DNA: TGCAGTGCTAGATACAGTTCCCCCTACGAGCAGTACTTC